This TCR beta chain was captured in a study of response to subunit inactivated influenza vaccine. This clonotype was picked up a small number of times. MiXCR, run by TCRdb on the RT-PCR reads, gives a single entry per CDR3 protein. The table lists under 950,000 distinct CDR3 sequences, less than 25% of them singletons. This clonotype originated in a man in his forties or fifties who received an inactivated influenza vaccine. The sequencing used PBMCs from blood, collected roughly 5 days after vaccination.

The CDR3, as DNA: TGTGCCAGCAGCTTAAGGGACAGGGTGGACAATGAGCAGTTCTTC. This encodes CASSLRDRVDNEQFF. This chain uses TRBV7-3 with TRBJ2-1; 9 positions match TRBD1. This CDR3 contains 15 residues. The germline V gene encodes CDR1 SGHTA and CDR2 FQGTGA. Germline trimming cut 1 base from V and 5 bases from J; bases unmatched to any gene: 3.